One and the same sample provided the 24 T cell receptor beta chains below, sequenced in a study of a mutant IDH1 vaccine in newly diagnosed glioma. The time point is: baseline, week 1 (first vaccination visit). The sample's treatment: pre-vaccination baseline after standard-of-care therapy. Libraries were prepared by immunoSEQ multiplex PCR; TCRdb keeps only in-frame clonotypes and omits some of them. The sample lists 30,000 to 40,000 clones, around 80% occurring once. Sample: peripheral blood mononuclear cells (PBMCs), taken from a glioma patient treated with radiotherapy, temozolomide or both. Every receptor here comes from a man aged 50 to 60 with glioma. Some clones in this sample may be carry-over from other donors' samples.

The chain joins TRBV28 to TRBJ2-7; D is tentatively TRBD1 or TRBD2 (6 bases each). V was trimmed by 7 bases and J by 3 bases, leaving 19 bases between them. The CDR3 is 15 amino acids. CDR1 and CDR2 (germline): MDHEN, SYDVKM. CDR3 amino acids: CASTPNVKGGYEQYF. The CDR3 DNA reads TGTGCCAGCACCCCCAACGTTAAGGGGGGCTACGAGCAGTACTTC.

The gene calls are TRBV5-1 and TRBJ2-5; no clear D gene. The length of the CDR3 is 12 residues. V lost 1 base and J lost 1, with 2 bases in between. CDR1 and CDR2 (germline): SGHRS, YFSETQ. CDR3 nucleotides: TGCGCCAGCAGCTTGCTCCAAGAGACCCAGTACTTC. Residues: CASSLLQETQYF.

V and J are TRBV7-2 and TRBJ1-6; D unresolved. CDR1 SGHTA and CDR2 FQGNSA come from the germline V gene. Trimming pared 4 bases from V and 5 bases from J, leaving 9 bases between. This CDR3 is 14 amino acids long. The CDR3 loop reads CASSSSINNSPLHF. The CDR3 coding sequence is TGTGCCAGCAGCTCCAGTATTAATAATTCACCCCTCCACTTT.

The chain has TRBV7-2 and TRBJ2-7; 9 nucleotides agree with TRBD2. The V gene's germline CDR1 is SGHTA and CDR2 FQGNSA. The CDR3 has 16 amino acids. V shed 1 base, J shed 0 bases, and the junction held 4 bases outside the gene matches. The CDR3 sequence: CASSLVGSGSSYEQYF. The DNA for the CDR3 is TGTGCCAGCAGCTTAGTCGGTAGCGGGAGCTCCTACGAGCAGTACTTC.

Written as DNA, the CDR3 is TGTGCCAGCAGTTTCCTGACTCAGCCCGGAGAGACCCAGTACTTC. Protein sequence: CASSFLTQPGETQYF. The genes are TRBV6-4 and TRBJ2-5; D gene unclear. The V and J ends lost 5 bases and 4 bases respectively, with 17 bases between them. The CDR3 totals 15 residues. Germline loops: CDR1 MRHNA, CDR2 SNTAGT.

The CDR3 reads CASTLSLDTGELFF. CDR3 DNA sequence: TGTGCCAGCACCCTCTCCCTTGACACCGGGGAGCTGTTTTTT. The rearrangement uses TRBV5-4 and TRBJ2-2, with unresolved D. This CDR3 is built from 14 residues. V was trimmed by 6 bases and J by 3 bases, leaving 12 bases between them. Per the germline V gene, CDR1 is SGHNT and CDR2 is YYREEE (reference sequence).

This clone has more than one count but fewer than ten. The chain is built from TRBV10-3 and TRBJ1-5, with no clear D. CDR3 length: 13 residues. Germline-derived CDR1 and CDR2 are ENHRY and SYGVKD. Trimming left V 2 bases short and J 7 bases short, with 9 bases between. CDR3 coding DNA: TGTGCCATCAGTGAGGGGGTCGAGCAGCCCCAGCATTTT. This gives the protein CAISEGVEQPQHF.

The chain combines TRBV5-1 with TRBJ1-1, with 9 bases aligning to TRBD1. Germline V CDR1 and CDR2: SGHRS, YFSETQ. This CDR3 comprises 16 residues. Trimming took 0 bases from V and 3 from J; bases not matched to a gene: 6. CDR3 nucleotides: TGCGCCAGCAGCTTGGGGACAGGGGAGGGGGACACTGAAGCTTTCTTT. Protein: CASSLGTGEGDTEAFF.

The chain carries TRBV5-1 and TRBJ1-1; 7 bases agree with TRBD1. The germline V gene has CDR1 SGHRS and CDR2 YFSETQ. V shed 4 bases and J 5 bases; nucleotides not matched to a gene: 8. This CDR3 spans 14 amino acids. The CDR3 sequence is CASSRQGGGTEAFF. The CDR3 region has the DNA TGCGCCAGCAGCCGACAGGGCGGAGGGACTGAAGCTTTCTTT.

The CDR3 DNA follows: TGCGCCAGCGGTCCGGGGGTGGACCAGCCCCAGCATTTT. It specifies CASGPGVDQPQHF. This chain links TRBV5-1 with TRBJ1-5; possibly TRBD1 for D (5 bases). V lost 7 bases and J lost 7, with 15 bases in between. Germline V gene data show CDR1 as SGHRS and CDR2 as YFSETQ. The CDR3 is 13 amino acids.

The chain couples TRBV5-1 to TRBJ1-5; no definite D call. CDR1 SGHRS and CDR2 YFSETQ come from the germline V gene. CDR3 length: 15 residues. Deletions cut 1 base from V and 4 bases from J, with 12 bases between. The CDR3 DNA sequence: TGCGCCAGCAGCTTGAATGGAGCACCTAATCAGCCCCAGCATTTT. Protein product: CASSLNGAPNQPQHF.

The rearrangement uses TRBV5-1 and TRBJ2-7; D could derive from TRBD1 or TRBD2 (5 bases each). CDR3 length: 14 amino acids. V was trimmed by 4 bases and J by 1 base, leaving 12 bases between them. The V gene's germline CDR1 is SGHRS and CDR2 YFSETQ. Here the CDR3 DNA reads TGCGCCAGCAGCCCGGCTGGGGGTTCCTACGAGCAGTACTTC. It codes for CASSPAGGSYEQYF.

The chain uses TRBV7-8 and TRBJ2-2; D not certain. CDR3 length: 13 amino acids. Trimming removed 4 bases at V and 1 base at J, with 4 bases between. The germline CDR1 and CDR2 sequences are SGHVS and FQNEAQ. CDR3 sequence reads: CASSSENTGELFF. The CDR3 coding sequence is TGTGCCAGCAGCTCCGAGAACACCGGGGAGCTGTTTTTT. The full variable domain, its missing parts supplied by reference TRBV7-8 and TRBJ2-2, is GAGVSQSPRYKVAKRGQDVALRCDPISGHVSLFWYQQALGQGPEFLTYFQNEAQLDKSGLPSDRFFAERPEGSVSTLKIQRTQQEDSAVYLCASSSENTGELFFGEGSRLTVL.

The gene calls are TRBV10-2 and TRBJ2-3, with TRBD2 matching over 9 bases. The CDR3 runs 15 residues. The junction had 1 base not matched to a gene; V was cut back by 2 bases and J by 1 base. Germline V gives CDR1 WSHSY, CDR2 SAAADI. The CDR3 DNA is TGCGCCAGCAGTGAGCCTAGCGGGGGCACAGATACGCAGTATTTT. It translates to CASSEPSGGTDTQYF.

The chain recombines TRBV30 with TRBJ1-2; unclear D gene. The CDR3 runs to 12 residues. The germline V and J ends were trimmed by 0 bases and 4 bases, with 6 bases remaining between them. Germline V lookup: CDR1 GTSNPN, CDR2 SVGIG (reference sequence). CDR3 nucleotides: TGTGCCTGGAGTGTCCCCAGCTATGGCTACACCTTC. Translation gives CAWSVPSYGYTF.

The chain combines TRBV18 with TRBJ1-5; possible D gene TRBD1, 5 bases. Germline CDR1 is KGHSH and CDR2 is LQKENI. The CDR3 sequence is 14 residues long. V was shortened by 8 bases and J by 3 bases, with 14 bases between the two germline ends. CDR3 in DNA: TGTGCCAGCCAAGCTTCAGGGCTCAATCAGCCCCAGCATTTT. Translated, it gives CASQASGLNQPQHF.

The V and J genes are TRBV27 and TRBJ2-5, with 12 nucleotides matching TRBD2. With 6 bases clipped from V and 3 bases from J, the junction kept 5 bases outside the gene matches. The CDR3 covers 15 residues. The germline CDR1 and CDR2 sequences are MNHEY and SMNVEV (reference sequence). DNA for the CDR3: TGTGCCAGCAGGGCTAGCGGGGGGGCCGAAGAGACCCAGTACTTC. Its translation: CASRASGGAEETQYF.

The chain has TRBV15 and TRBJ1-2; TRBD1 agrees at 8 bases. Germline V gives CDR1 LNHNV, CDR2 YYDKDF (reference sequence). The CDR3 covers 18 residues. V lost 2 bases, J lost 0 bases, and 11 bases stayed unmatched. Here the CDR3 DNA reads TGTGCCACCAGCAGATTTTTTATCACAGGGGGTTCTAACTATGGCTACACCTTC. Its translation is CATSRFFITGGSNYGYTF.

This chain links TRBV6-1 with TRBJ1-1, with no clear D. CDR3 size: 13 residues. Trimming pared 2 bases from V and 4 bases from J, leaving 8 bases between. Germline CDR1 reads MNHNS; CDR2 reads SASEGT. The CDR3 nucleotides are TGTGCCAGCAGTGAACACAGCATCACTGAAGCTTTCTTT. Its protein product is CASSEHSITEAFF.

The chain is built from TRBV5-1 and TRBJ2-3; D possibly corresponds to TRBD1 (7 bases). V lost 4 bases and J lost 2, with 14 bases in between. This CDR3 comprises 15 residues. Germline V gives CDR1 SGHRS, CDR2 YFSETQ. The CDR3 here is CASSAGQLDTDTQYF. CDR3 coding DNA: TGCGCCAGCAGCGCGGGACAGCTAGACACAGATACGCAGTATTTT. Filled out from reference TRBV5-1 and TRBJ2-3, the complete variable domain reads KAGVTQTPRYLIKTRGQQVTLSCSPISGHRSVSWYQQTPGQGLQFLFEYFSETQRNKGNFPGRFSGRQFSNSRSEMNVSTLELGDSALYLCASSAGQLDTDTQYFGPGTRLTVL.

The chain uses TRBV5-5 and TRBJ2-3; 8 nucleotides line up with TRBD2. V dropped 5 bases and J dropped 4; count of bases not matched to a gene: 24. The length of the CDR3 is 20 residues. Germline CDR1 is SGHKS and CDR2 is YYEKEE (reference sequence). The CDR3 protein is CASSPAGGRSEEDQADTQYF. In nucleotides, the CDR3 is TGTGCCAGCAGTCCGGCGGGAGGACGCTCGGAGGAGGATCAGGCAGATACGCAGTATTTT.

This chain links TRBV7-8 with TRBJ1-5; TRBD1 matches at 11 bases. The V gene's germline CDR1 is SGHVS and CDR2 FQNEAQ. V was pared by 5 bases and J by 6 bases, with 6 bases of the junction left unmatched. The CDR3 has 15 residues. The CDR3 spells CASSPGQGAGQPQHF. The CDR3 coding sequence is TGTGCCAGCAGCCCAGGACAGGGGGCAGGTCAGCCCCAGCATTTT. Filled out from reference TRBV7-8 and TRBJ1-5, the complete variable domain reads GAGVSQSPRYKVAKRGQDVALRCDPISGHVSLFWYQQALGQGPEFLTYFQNEAQLDKSGLPSDRFFAERPEGSVSTLKIQRTQQEDSAVYLCASSPGQGAGQPQHFGDGTRLSIL.

The chain has TRBV7-9 and TRBJ2-1, with 9 positions matching TRBD2. This CDR3 region has 15 residues. V shed 3 bases, J shed 7 bases, and the junction held 7 bases outside the gene matches. CDR1 is SEHNR and CDR2 is FQNEAQ in the germline V gene (reference sequence). CDR3: CASSLGSGGSNEQFF. In DNA, the CDR3 is TGTGCCAGCAGCTTGGGTAGCGGGGGCTCAAATGAGCAGTTCTTC. The full variable domain, rest sourced from reference TRBV7-9 and TRBJ2-1, is DTGVSQNPRHKITKRGQNVTFRCDPISEHNRLYWYRQTLGQGPEFLTYFQNEAQLEKSRLLSDRFSAERPKGSFSTLEIQRTEQGDSAMYLCASSLGSGGSNEQFFGPGTRLTVL.

The chain employs TRBV4-1 and TRBJ2-7, with D hard to call. The germline CDR1 and CDR2 sequences are MGHRA and YSYEKL. The CDR3 extends over 13 amino acids. V was cut by 1 base and J by 3 bases, with 7 bases left in between. In nucleotides, the CDR3 is TGCGCCAGCAGCCAAGGACACGACTACGAGCAGTACTTC. Amino acid sequence: CASSQGHDYEQYF.